One sample yielded the 21 T cell receptor beta chains listed below, sequenced in a study of T cells in localized non-small cell lung cancer. TCRdb's table, derived via immunoSEQ multiplex PCR, lists solely in-frame clones and lacks some. In the table there are tens of thousands of clones, 70% to 90% of which are singletons. The sequenced sample was PBMCs, obtained before any cancer treatment. These receptors came from a man aged 40 to 70 with stage II lung adenocarcinoma.

This clone was seen only once. The J gene is TRBJ1-1, the V gene TRBV5-1, with TRBD1 matching over 8 bases. CDR1 and CDR2 (germline): SGHRS, YFSETQ. This CDR3 contains 13 residues. The V and J ends lost 7 bases and 4 bases, in that order; junction bases with no gene match: 6. CDR3: CASFDTGGTEAFF. Here the CDR3 DNA reads TGCGCCAGCTTCGATACAGGGGGCACTGAAGCTTTCTTT.

The rearrangement joins TRBV28 to TRBJ2-2, with TRBD1 matching 8 bases. V was pared by 6 bases and J by 6 bases, with 6 bases of the junction left unmatched. This CDR3 comprises 14 residues. CDR1 and CDR2 from the germline V gene are MDHEN and SYDVKM. The CDR3 sequence is CASSDRGSAGELFF. CDR3 DNA: TGTGCCAGCAGCGACAGGGGAAGCGCCGGGGAGCTGTTTTTT.

V is TRBV13 and J is TRBJ2-3, with D possibly called TRBD1 or TRBD2 (6 bases each). Trimming took off 5 bases at V and 2 bases at J, with 20 bases between the two ends. Germline V gives CDR1 PRHDT, CDR2 FYEKMQ (reference sequence). This CDR3 contains 17 residues. The CDR3 region is CASSPKTGALFTDTQYF. The CDR3 DNA reads as TGTGCCAGCAGCCCTAAAACGGGGGCCCTATTCACAGATACGCAGTATTTT.

This chain joins TRBV19 and TRBJ1-1; D is undetermined. The CDR3 runs to 13 residues. Trimming cost V 7 bases and J 1 base, with 10 bases left between them. Germline assignment: CDR1 LNHDA and CDR2 SQIVND (reference sequence). CDR3 in amino acids: CASKRWGNTEAFF. DNA of the CDR3: TGTGCCAGTAAAAGGTGGGGGAACACTGAAGCTTTCTTT.

The gene calls are TRBV5-6 and TRBJ1-1; D is undetermined. This CDR3 spans 17 amino acids. Germline CDR1 and CDR2: SGHDT and YYEEEE. Trimming took 0 bases from V and 3 from J, leaving 18 bases between them. For the CDR3, the DNA is TGTGCCAGCAGCTTGGGATTCGGACTCCCCCCGGACACTGAAGCTTTCTTT. Translating gives CASSLGFGLPPDTEAFF. Using reference TRBV5-6 and TRBJ1-1 for the parts outside the CDR3, the full variable domain is DAGVTQSPTHLIKTRGQQVTLRCSPKSGHDTVSWYQQALGQGPQFIFQYYEEEERQRGNFPDRFSGHQFPNYSSELNVNALLLGDSALYLCASSLGFGLPPDTEAFFGQGTRLTVV.

The genes are TRBV4-2 and TRBJ2-5, with D perhaps TRBD2 (6 bases). The CDR3 runs to 17 residues. Germline CDR1 LGHNA, CDR2 YNFKEQ. V was pared by 0 bases and J by 0 bases, with 14 bases between. As DNA, the CDR3 is TGTGCCAGCAGCCAAGATCACGCTAGCGCGAACCAAGAGACCCAGTACTTC. This codes for CASSQDHASANQETQYF.

This chain connects TRBV7-6 to TRBJ1-1; the D is unclear. CDR1 and CDR2 from the germline V gene are SGHVS and FNYEAQ. CDR3 length equals 15 residues. V was cut by 2 bases and J by 1 base, with 11 bases left in between. Written as DNA, the CDR3 is TGTGCCAGCAGCTTAATTGAAAGATCGAACACTGAAGCTTTCTTT. This translates into CASSLIERSNTEAFF.

The chain carries TRBV5-1 and TRBJ2-5, with a weak D call TRBD1 (5 bases). The CDR3 covers 16 residues. V was pared by 0 bases and J by 0 bases, with 12 bases between. CDR1 is SGHRS and CDR2 is YFSETQ in the germline V gene. CDR3 in amino acids: CASSLGQTVYQETQYF. For the CDR3, the DNA is TGCGCCAGCAGCTTGGGGCAGACAGTGTACCAAGAGACCCAGTACTTC.

This chain connects TRBV5-1 to TRBJ1-5, with a weak D call TRBD1 (6 bases). Germline CDR1 reads SGHRS; CDR2 reads YFSETQ. CDR3 size: 15 residues. Trimming cost V 5 bases and J 0 bases, with 12 bases left between them. CDR3 nucleotide sequence: TGCGCCAGCAGTCCTGGACAGTATAGCAATCAGCCCCAGCATTTT. Its protein product is CASSPGQYSNQPQHF. Drawing the rest from reference TRBV5-1 and TRBJ1-5, the complete variable domain is KAGVTQTPRYLIKTRGQQVTLSCSPISGHRSVSWYQQTPGQGLQFLFEYFSETQRNKGNFPGRFSGRQFSNSRSEMNVSTLELGDSALYLCASSPGQYSNQPQHFGDGTRLSIL.

This clone was counted between two and nine times. This chain connects TRBV5-6 to TRBJ2-1; tentative D call: TRBD1 (6 bases). The CDR3 loop spans 14 amino acids. The germline gives CDR1 SGHDT, CDR2 YYEEEE. Trimming left V 2 bases short and J 9 bases short, with 15 bases between. The CDR3 spells CASSLKSDSPEQFF. The CDR3 nucleotides are TGTGCCAGCAGCTTAAAATCGGACAGCCCTGAGCAGTTCTTC.

The chain recombines TRBV5-4 with TRBJ2-5, with a tentative D call TRBD1 (6 bases). The germline V and J ends were trimmed by 4 bases and 5 bases, with 12 bases remaining between them. Germline CDR1 and CDR2: SGHNT and YYREEE (reference sequence). The CDR3 covers 13 residues. This CDR3 reads CASSPTGYETQYF. The CDR3 coding sequence is TGTGCCAGCAGCCCTACAGGGTACGAGACCCAGTACTTC.

The chain links TRBV7-6 to TRBJ2-5; the D is unclear. The germline V gene has CDR1 SGHVS and CDR2 FNYEAQ. Deletions cut 4 bases from V and 0 bases from J, with 0 bases between. The CDR3 loop spans 11 amino acids. The CDR3 loop reads CASSYQETQYF. CDR3 DNA sequence: TGTGCCAGCAGCTACCAAGAGACCCAGTACTTC. The full variable domain, completed using reference TRBV7-6 and TRBJ2-5, is GAGVSQSPRYKVTKRGQDVALRCDPISGHVSLYWYRQALGQGPEFLTYFNYEAQQDKSGLPNDRFSAERPEGSISTLTIQRTEQRDSAMYRCASSYQETQYFGPGTRLLVL.

The rearrangement joins TRBV4-1 to TRBJ2-1; 8 bases fit TRBD1. This CDR3 has 14 amino acids. The germline V gene has CDR1 MGHRA and CDR2 YSYEKL. The V gene end was trimmed by 4 bases and the J gene end by 4 bases; junction bases not matched to a gene: 3. The CDR3 region is CASSPRQGYNEQFF. CDR3 bases: TGCGCCAGCAGCCCAAGACAGGGGTACAATGAGCAGTTCTTC.

The chain links TRBV6-1 to TRBJ2-3; no reliable D call. The CDR3 extends over 11 amino acids. Germline V gene lookup returns CDR1 MNHNS and CDR2 SASEGT. Trimming stripped 1 base from V and 9 bases from J, with 5 bases between. The CDR3 protein is CASSEGYTQYF. The CDR3 nucleotides read TGTGCCAGCAGTGAAGGGTACACGCAGTATTTT.

This chain links TRBV27 with TRBJ2-2; the D is unclear. Trimming took off 8 bases at V and 1 base at J, with 8 bases between the two ends. Germline V CDR1 and CDR2: MNHEY, SMNVEV (reference sequence). This CDR3 is built from 13 residues. Written as DNA, the CDR3 is TGTGCCAGCCCCCTTGGGAACACCGGGGAGCTGTTTTTT. Encoded protein: CASPLGNTGELFF.

The gene calls are TRBV7-8 and TRBJ1-5, with 7 bases fitting TRBD1. Germline CDR1 reads SGHVS; CDR2 reads FQNEAQ. This CDR3 region has 16 residues. The junction had 9 bases not matched to a gene; V was cut back by 2 bases and J by 5 bases. CDR3 sequence: CASSLSSVQGHQPQHF. As DNA, the CDR3 is TGTGCCAGCAGCTTATCCTCTGTACAGGGGCATCAGCCCCAGCATTTT.

The chain recombines TRBV9 with TRBJ1-1, with D possibly being TRBD1 (5 bases). This CDR3 has 13 amino acids. Germline values: CDR1 SGDLS, CDR2 YYNGEE. Trimming pared 7 bases from V and 5 bases from J, leaving 15 bases between. The chain's CDR3 is CASEGTIGTEAFF. The CDR3 DNA follows: TGTGCCAGCGAAGGGACCATAGGAACTGAAGCTTTCTTT.

The chain has TRBV6-1 and TRBJ2-7; D is perhaps TRBD2 (5 bases). Germline V gene lookup returns CDR1 MNHNS and CDR2 SASEGT. V was pared by 2 bases and J by 3 bases, with 14 bases between. This CDR3 comprises 15 residues. The CDR3 here is CASSENGSGLYEQYV. The CDR3 DNA sequence: TGTGCCAGCAGTGAAAACGGATCAGGACTCTACGAGCAGTACGTC.

V gene TRBV6-6 combines with J gene TRBJ2-1; D is undetermined. The germline V gene has CDR1 MNHNY and CDR2 SVGAGI (reference sequence). Trimming cost V 4 bases and J 8 bases, with 9 bases left between them. The CDR3 consists of 12 residues. CDR3 sequence: CASSLSRYEQFF. CDR3 nucleotide sequence: TGTGCCAGCAGTTTATCTCGGTATGAGCAGTTCTTC.

This rearrangement joins TRBV9 to TRBJ2-1, with TRBD2 identical over 12 bases. The CDR3 is 15 residues long. Germline V lookup: CDR1 SGDLS, CDR2 YYNGEE. The J segment lost 7 bases and the V segment lost 3 bases, leaving 5 bases of the junction unmatched. This chain's CDR3 is CASSELAGGLNEQFF. The CDR3 nucleotides are TGTGCCAGCAGCGAACTAGCGGGGGGTCTTAATGAGCAGTTCTTC.

The gene calls are TRBV5-1 and TRBJ2-7, with D uncertain. Trimming shortened V by 1 base and J by 5 bases, and 10 bases separated the two germline ends. The germline CDR1 and CDR2 sequences are SGHRS and YFSETQ. The CDR3 has 13 amino acids. In DNA, the CDR3 is TGCGCCAGCAGCTTGACTCTAACAGACGAGCAGTACGTC. Its translation is CASSLTLTDEQYV.